These 23 T cell receptor beta chains originate from one sample sequenced in a study of long-term antiretroviral therapy in people with HIV. Investigators performed immunoSEQ version v3.0 at survey level. Measured with immunoSEQ multiplex PCR; TCRdb has only the in-frame clones, and not every one. The sample has 25,000 to 30,000 clones; roughly 80% are singletons. The input for sequencing was unsorted PBMCs, taken 0.8 years before starting antiretroviral therapy. The receptor source for this set is a man between 18 and 35 years old with HIV.

This clone was recorded a few times. V gene TRBV2 combines with J gene TRBJ1-2; no clear D. This CDR3 is built from 14 residues. CDR1 and CDR2 from the germline V gene are SNHLY and FYNNEI. V was pared by 2 bases and J by 2 bases, with 9 bases between. The CDR3 region has the DNA TGTGCCAGCAGTGAATCAGGACCCAACTATGGCTACACCTTC. Translation: CASSESGPNYGYTF.

The V and J genes are TRBV7-3 and TRBJ1-1; 8 bases fit TRBD1. Unmatched junction bases numbered 7, after V lost 6 bases and J lost 7 bases. Germline V gene data show CDR1 as SGHTA and CDR2 as FQGTGA. This CDR3 region has 13 residues. The CDR3 sequence: CASRSTGASEAFF. The DNA for the CDR3 is TGTGCCAGCAGATCGACAGGGGCGAGTGAAGCTTTCTTT.

This clone is medium-sized (0.01 to 0.1%). V gene TRBV5-6 combines with J gene TRBJ2-3; D might be TRBD2 (5 bases). Germline-derived CDR1 and CDR2 are SGHDT and YYEEEE. The CDR3 is 15 amino acids. The V and J ends lost 2 bases and 4 bases respectively, with 14 bases between them. The CDR3: CASSFSGYRADTQYF. CDR3 nucleotides: TGTGCCAGCAGCTTCTCGGGGTATCGCGCAGATACGCAGTATTTT.

The CDR3 loop is CASSQQYEQYF. CDR3 DNA: TGTGCCAGTAGTCAACAGTACGAGCAGTACTTC. This rearrangement joins TRBV19 to TRBJ2-7; D ambiguous. Germline CDR1 is LNHDA and CDR2 is SQIVND (reference sequence). Deletions cut 5 bases from V and 4 bases from J, with 6 bases between. The CDR3 length is 11 residues.

The CDR3 sequence: CASSLDRGETQYF. Written as DNA, the CDR3 is TGTGCCAGCAGCTTGGACAGGGGGGAGACCCAGTACTTC. The chain couples TRBV7-2 to TRBJ2-5; the match to TRBD1 covers 10 bases. There are 13 residues in the CDR3. J gave up 5 bases and V 3 bases, and 0 bases lay outside the gene matches. CDR1 is SGHTA and CDR2 is FQGNSA in the germline V gene.

The chain couples TRBV19 to TRBJ1-2; 7 bases match TRBD1. CDR3 length equals 15 residues. Trimming cost V 5 bases and J 4 bases; bases outside gene matches: 10. Germline V CDR1 and CDR2: LNHDA, SQIVND (reference sequence). The CDR3 DNA reads TGTGCCAGTAGTGACGGGACAGTTTTCGCCTATGGCTACACCTTC. It specifies CASSDGTVFAYGYTF. The variable domain in full, completed from reference TRBV19 and TRBJ1-2, reads DGGITQSPKYLFRKEGQNVTLSCEQNLNHDAMYWYRQDPGQGLRLIYYSQIVNDFQKGDIAEGYSVSREKKESFPLTVTSAQKNPTAFYLCASSDGTVFAYGYTFGSGTRLTVV.

The CDR3 sequence is CACTGTEAFF. CDR3 DNA: TGTGCCTGCACGGGGACTGAAGCTTTCTTT. J is TRBJ1-1 and V is TRBV5-4; D remains ambiguous. The CDR3 is made up of 10 amino acids. CDR1 and CDR2 (germline): SGHNT, YYREEE (reference sequence). Trimming cost V 10 bases and J 5 bases, with 9 bases left between them.

The chain combines TRBV28 with TRBJ1-3; D remains ambiguous. CDR1 is MDHEN and CDR2 is SYDVKM in the germline V gene. Trimming removed 2 bases from V and 8 bases from J, with 13 bases in between. The CDR3 covers 14 residues. Written as DNA, the CDR3 is TGTGCCAGCAGTTTAACGGTGGGAAAGTACACCATATATTTT. Amino acids: CASSLTVGKYTIYF.

The rearrangement uses TRBV30 and TRBJ2-7; the match to TRBD2 covers 8 bases. The CDR3 covers 14 residues. From germline, CDR1 is GTSNPN and CDR2 SVGIG (reference sequence). V gave up 3 bases and J gave up 4 bases; unmatched junction bases: 8. CDR3 loop: CAWSGSSGSYEQYF. In DNA, the CDR3 is TGTGCCTGGAGCGGATCTAGCGGGTCTTACGAGCAGTACTTC. Filled out from reference TRBV30 and TRBJ2-7, the complete variable domain reads SQTIHQWPATLVQPVGSPLSLECTVEGTSNPNLYWYRQAAGRGLQLLFYSVGIGQISSEVPQNLSASRPQDRQFILSSKKLLLSDSGFYLCAWSGSSGSYEQYFGPGTRLTVT.

V gene TRBV7-9 combines with J gene TRBJ2-7; no clear D. The CDR3 is 11 residues long. Germline values: CDR1 SEHNR, CDR2 FQNEAQ (reference sequence). Trimming removed 8 bases from V and 3 bases from J, with 8 bases in between. The CDR3 nucleotides read TGTGCCAGCTCAGTGTTCTACGAGCAGTACTTC. Its protein product is CASSVFYEQYF.

The chain joins TRBV18 to TRBJ2-2; 9 positions agree with TRBD1. V was clipped by 6 bases and J by 6 bases; unmatched bases: 2. CDR3 length equals 13 residues. Germline V CDR1 and CDR2: KGHSH, LQKENI. This chain's CDR3 is CASSDRGAGELFF. The CDR3, as DNA: TGTGCCAGCTCGGACAGGGGAGCCGGGGAGCTGTTTTTT. Looking up the rest from reference TRBV18 and TRBJ2-2 gives the full variable domain: NAGVMQNPRHLVRRRGQEARLRCSPMKGHSHVYWYRQLPEEGLKFMVYLQKENIIDESGMPKERFSAEFPKEGPSILRIQQVVRGDSAAYFCASSDRGAGELFFGEGSRLTVL.

This clone was seen a handful of times. This sequence joins TRBV19 and TRBJ1-2; 10 nucleotides agree with TRBD1. The CDR3 covers 14 residues. The germline CDR1 and CDR2 sequences are LNHDA and SQIVND (reference sequence). The V segment lost 3 bases and the J segment 8 bases; nucleotides outside the gene matches: 6. The CDR3, as DNA: TGTGCCAGTAGTATCGCCGACAGGGGGCCCGGCTACACCTTC. This sequence encodes CASSIADRGPGYTF. The full variable domain, completed using reference TRBV19 and TRBJ1-2, is DGGITQSPKYLFRKEGQNVTLSCEQNLNHDAMYWYRQDPGQGLRLIYYSQIVNDFQKGDIAEGYSVSREKKESFPLTVTSAQKNPTAFYLCASSIADRGPGYTFGSGTRLTVV.

The count of this clone is one. The chain has TRBV7-9 and TRBJ2-3; the match to TRBD2 covers 13 bases. From germline, CDR1 is SEHNR and CDR2 FQNEAQ (reference sequence). CDR3 size: 19 residues. Trimming cost V 6 bases and J 2 bases; bases outside gene matches: 14. The CDR3 spells CASSYPGLTSGGNTDTQYF. CDR3 bases: TGTGCCAGCAGTTACCCGGGGTTGACTAGCGGGGGGAACACAGATACGCAGTATTTT.

V and J are TRBV6-5 and TRBJ2-5, with 8 nucleotides matching TRBD2. From germline, CDR1 is MNHEY and CDR2 SVGAGI. This CDR3 is 15 amino acids long. Trimming cost V 4 bases and J 3 bases; bases outside gene matches: 7. In DNA form, the CDR3 reads TGTGCCAGCAGTTCACTAGCGGAGAGGGAAGAGACCCAGTACTTC. It encodes CASSSLAEREETQYF.

The rearrangement links TRBV11-2 to TRBJ2-3; no firm D call. Trimming cost V 3 bases and J 5 bases, with 12 bases left between them. The CDR3 loop spans 14 amino acids. Germline CDR1 reads SGHAT; CDR2 reads FQNNGV. CDR3 sequence reads: CASSFNTGRDTQYF. CDR3 nucleotide sequence: TGTGCCAGCAGCTTTAATACGGGCAGAGATACGCAGTATTTT.

The V call is TRBV29-1, the J call TRBJ1-5, with a tentative D call TRBD1 (5 bases). This CDR3 comprises 13 residues. Germline V gives CDR1 SQVTM, CDR2 ANQGSEA. Trimming removed 6 bases from V and 7 bases from J, with 16 bases in between. CDR3 protein: CSVLGGGTQPQHF. CDR3 nucleotides: TGCAGCGTACTAGGCGGGGGGACCCAGCCCCAGCATTTT. Together with reference TRBV29-1 and TRBJ1-5, the CDR3 gives the full variable domain: SAVISQKPSRDICQRGTSLTIQCQVDSQVTMMFWYRQQPGQSLTLIATANQGSEATYESGFVIDKFPISRPNLTFSTLTVSNMSPEDSSIYLCSVLGGGTQPQHFGDGTRLSIL.

This chain uses TRBV6-6 with TRBJ2-2; the D gene is possibly TRBD1 (6 bases). Germline loops: CDR1 MNHNY, CDR2 SVGAGI (reference sequence). Trimming took off 2 bases at V and 4 bases at J, with 14 bases between the two ends. The CDR3 runs to 16 residues. The CDR3 DNA reads as TGTGCCAGCAGTTACGGGGGCACAGGTGGCACCGGGGAGCTGTTTTTT. Translation gives CASSYGGTGGTGELFF.

The genes are TRBV30 and TRBJ2-3; a possible D gene is TRBD2 (5 bases). This CDR3 comprises 14 residues. V was pared by 0 bases and J by 6 bases, with 13 bases between. The V gene's germline CDR1 is GTSNPN and CDR2 SVGIG (reference sequence). The CDR3 here is CAWSVSGRGDTQYF. DNA for the CDR3: TGTGCCTGGAGTGTGAGCGGAAGAGGGGATACGCAGTATTTT.

The chain uses TRBV7-3 and TRBJ2-1; TRBD2 aligns across 9 bases. The CDR3 length is 15 residues. Germline V gene data show CDR1 as SGHTA and CDR2 as FQGTGA. V dropped 3 bases and J dropped 8; count of bases not matched to a gene: 8. Written as DNA, the CDR3 is TGTGCCAGCAGCTTGGCGGGACTAGCCGGTCATGAGCAGTTCTTC. The encoded protein is CASSLAGLAGHEQFF.

This clone was observed a handful of times. The CDR3 here is CAWSEQGIYEQYF. CDR3 in DNA: TGTGCCTGGAGCGAGCAGGGGATCTACGAGCAGTACTTC. The gene calls are TRBV30 and TRBJ2-7, with D tentatively TRBD1 (6 bases). The CDR3 is made up of 13 amino acids. The germline CDR1 and CDR2 sequences are GTSNPN and SVGIG (reference sequence). V lost 3 bases to trimming and J lost 3 bases, with 12 bases between them.

V is TRBV27 and J is TRBJ2-3; 9 nucleotides align to TRBD1. The CDR3 has 16 residues. Looked up from germline, CDR1 is MNHEY and CDR2 is SMNVEV (reference sequence). J lost 4 bases, V lost 0 bases, and 5 bases had no gene match. Written as DNA, the CDR3 is TGTGCCAGCAGTTTATCGGGACAGGGTTTTTCAGATACGCAGTATTTT. This translates into CASSLSGQGFSDTQYF.

This sequence joins TRBV11-2 and TRBJ2-3; tentative D call: TRBD1 (6 bases). The CDR3 totals 14 residues. Trimming took 0 bases from V and 9 from J, leaving 13 bases between them. CDR1 SGHAT and CDR2 FQNNGV come from the germline V gene. The CDR3 loop reads CASSLDPRTGTQYF. The DNA for the CDR3 is TGTGCCAGCAGCTTAGATCCTCGCACAGGGACGCAGTATTTT.

The CDR3 here is CASSQQGATNEKLFF. The CDR3 DNA is TGTGCCAGCAGCCAACAGGGTGCAACTAATGAAAAACTGTTTTTT. The V gene is TRBV7-6, the J gene TRBJ1-4; D is possibly TRBD1 (6 bases). This CDR3 region has 15 residues. Germline CDR1 and CDR2: SGHVS and FNYEAQ. Trimming removed 5 bases at V and 0 bases at J, with 10 bases between.